The subject of this entry is one TCR beta chain. This entry comes from a study of cytomegalovirus exposure and HLA in healthy donors. From germline, CDR1 is SGHVS and CDR2 FNYEAQ. The CDR3 runs 13 residues. Trimming removed 5 bases at V and 8 bases at J, with 15 bases between. PCR involved 60 Vbeta and 13 Jbeta primers. TCRdb's copy holds only in-frame clones and misses some; the assay was immunoSEQ multiplex PCR. This table has under 200,000 clones, roughly 88% appearing once. Sequences were obtained from PBMCs. The origin of this receptor is a man aged 45-65 years in good health and CMV-seropositive. The gene calls are TRBV7-6 and TRBJ1-2, with D possibly being TRBD1 (6 bases). The DNA for the CDR3 is TGTGCCAGCAGCAGCCCTGACAGGCGCGGCTACACCTTC. Its protein product is CASSSPDRRGYTF.